This T cell receptor (beta chain) derives from a study of cytomegalovirus exposure and HLA in healthy donors. Study-level background: For the approximately 430 genotyped donors, 81% fell within the Caucasian-associated ancestry cluster.

The V gene's germline CDR1 is SGHRS and CDR2 YFSETQ. This CDR3 comprises 12 residues. Deletions cut 1 base from V and 12 bases from J, with 11 bases between. This PCR relied on a set of 60 Vbeta primers and 13 Jbeta primers. TCRdb's table, derived via immunoSEQ multiplex PCR, lists solely in-frame clones and lacks some. The sample includes over 200,000 clones, around 89% of them seen just once. The specimen was PBMCs. The sequence was obtained from a young woman in good health and CMV-seronegative. This sequence joins TRBV5-1 and TRBJ1-5; D is perhaps TRBD1 (5 bases). In nucleotides, the CDR3 is TGCGCCAGCAGCTTGCAGGCAGGGAACCAGCATTTT. Amino acid sequence: CASSLQAGNQHF. The entire variable domain, with the rest obtained from reference TRBV5-1 and TRBJ1-5, is as follows: KAGVTQTPRYLIKTRGQQVTLSCSPISGHRSVSWYQQTPGQGLQFLFEYFSETQRNKGNFPGRFSGRQFSNSRSEMNVSTLELGDSALYLCASSLQAGNQHFGDGTRLSIL.